A selection of T cell receptor beta chains follows, all from one sample in a study of blood T cell repertoires in COVID-19. Assay used: immunoSEQ multiplex PCR; TCRdb lists only in-frame clones, some missing. This table holds fewer than 450,000 clones, around nine tenths found once. Sequenced input: peripheral blood. The receptors come from an older woman with COVID-19, enrolled during active disease. Each CDR3 is given with its conserved first and last residue. Fields, in order: J gene, D gene, V gene, clone size, CDR3 DNA, CDR3 protein. The D gene is left open where the match is weak. Expanded clones get a size class; other rows say once, few or many, or leave the size out.

j_gene: TRBJ1-2; d_gene: -; v_gene: TRBV3-1/TRBV3-2; abundance: -; CDR3nt: TGTGCCAGCAGCCAAGTAGAGGGCGTCTATGGCTACACCTTC; CDR3aa: CASSQVEGVYGYTF
j_gene: TRBJ2-7; d_gene: TRBD2; v_gene: TRBV5-1; abundance: -; CDR3nt: TGCGCCAGCAGATCCTTAGCGGGGGCCTACTACGAGCAGTACTTC; CDR3aa: CASRSLAGAYYEQYF
j_gene: TRBJ2-2; d_gene: -; v_gene: TRBV4-2; abundance: once; CDR3nt: TGTGCCAGCAGCCGGGGACTCCTCAACACCGGGGAGCTGTTTTTT; CDR3aa: CASSRGLLNTGELFF
j_gene: TRBJ1-1; d_gene: -; v_gene: TRBV21-1; abundance: -; CDR3nt: TGTGCCAGCAGCCTTAGACGGGGGGCCGAAGTCATAACTGAAGCTTTCTTT; CDR3aa: CASSLRRGAEVITEAFF
j_gene: TRBJ1-1; d_gene: -; v_gene: TRBV19; abundance: -; CDR3nt: TGTGCCAGTAGTGTCGGCAGGAAGGCTTTCTTT; CDR3aa: CASSVGRKAFF
j_gene: TRBJ2-7; d_gene: -; v_gene: TRBV28; abundance: -; CDR3nt: TGTGCCAGCATCTCCGTTGACAGGTCCTACGAGCAGTACTTC; CDR3aa: CASISVDRSYEQYF
j_gene: TRBJ2-1; d_gene: -; v_gene: TRBV20-1; abundance: once; CDR3nt: TGCAGTGCTAGAAAAACAGGACGGCAGTTCTTC; CDR3aa: CSARKTGRQFF
j_gene: TRBJ1-1; d_gene: TRBD1; v_gene: TRBV3-1/TRBV3-2; abundance: -; CDR3nt: TGTGCCAGCAGCCGACAGGGGGCGGTCACTGAAGCTTTCTTT; CDR3aa: CASSRQGAVTEAFF
j_gene: TRBJ1-2; d_gene: -; v_gene: TRBV5-4; abundance: -; CDR3nt: TGTGCCAGCAGCTTAAGGGAGGGCAGATATGGCTACACCTTC; CDR3aa: CASSLREGRYGYTF
j_gene: TRBJ1-1; d_gene: TRBD1; v_gene: TRBV3-1/TRBV3-2; abundance: -; CDR3nt: TGTGCCAGCAGCCAAGTCGCCGGACAGGGGGCGGGCACTGAAGCTTTCTTT; CDR3aa: CASSQVAGQGAGTEAFF
j_gene: TRBJ1-2; d_gene: TRBD1; v_gene: TRBV24-1; abundance: -; CDR3nt: TGTGCCACCAGAGACAGGGGAAGTGTGGAAGGCTACACCTTC; CDR3aa: CATRDRGSVEGYTF
j_gene: TRBJ2-1; d_gene: -; v_gene: TRBV6-5; abundance: -; CDR3nt: TGTGCCAGCAGTTACTCGAGGGAACTAGAGCAGTTCTTC; CDR3aa: CASSYSRELEQFF
j_gene: TRBJ1-1; d_gene: -; v_gene: TRBV6-5; abundance: -; CDR3nt: TGTGCCAGCATGGAGCATCACACTGAAGCTTTCTTT; CDR3aa: CASMEHHTEAFF
j_gene: TRBJ1-1; d_gene: -; v_gene: TRBV7-2; abundance: -; CDR3nt: TGTGCCAGCAGCTTATATGTATGGGGAGACACTGAAGCTTTCTTT; CDR3aa: CASSLYVWGDTEAFF
j_gene: TRBJ2-5; d_gene: TRBD2; v_gene: TRBV18; abundance: -; CDR3nt: TGTGCCAGCTCACCTAACCCCGCTCGCGGGGGGGCCCAAGAGACCCAGTACTTC; CDR3aa: CASSPNPARGGAQETQYF
j_gene: TRBJ2-3; d_gene: -; v_gene: TRBV9; abundance: once; CDR3nt: TGTGCCAGCAGACGCGGGGAGACTAGCACAGATACGCAGTATTTT; CDR3aa: CASRRGETSTDTQYF
j_gene: TRBJ2-2; d_gene: TRBD1; v_gene: TRBV9; abundance: -; CDR3nt: TGTGCCAGCAGCCCCCAGGGACAGGCCACCGGGGAGCTGTTTTTT; CDR3aa: CASSPQGQATGELFF
j_gene: TRBJ1-5; d_gene: TRBD1; v_gene: TRBV19; abundance: -; CDR3nt: TGTGCCAGTAGTATAGGACAGGGGGACTATCAGCCCCAGCATTTT; CDR3aa: CASSIGQGDYQPQHF
j_gene: TRBJ2-7; d_gene: -; v_gene: TRBV7-2; abundance: -; CDR3nt: TGTGCCAGCAGCGAACAGGGAGGGTCTTACGAGCAGTACTTC; CDR3aa: CASSEQGGSYEQYF
j_gene: TRBJ1-2; d_gene: -; v_gene: TRBV18; abundance: -; CDR3nt: TGTGCCAGCTCACGGGGGGGAGAGACCTATGGCTACACCTTC; CDR3aa: CASSRGGETYGYTF
j_gene: TRBJ2-5; d_gene: -; v_gene: TRBV10-3; abundance: -; CDR3nt: TGTGCCATCAGTGAGGGGGAGGTTCGGGGAGAGACCCAGTACTTC; CDR3aa: CAISEGEVRGETQYF
j_gene: TRBJ1-2; d_gene: -; v_gene: TRBV6-1; abundance: -; CDR3nt: TGTGCCAGCAGTGAAGCGCTATGGGGCGGCTACACCTTC; CDR3aa: CASSEALWGGYTF
j_gene: TRBJ1-1; d_gene: -; v_gene: TRBV3-1/TRBV3-2; abundance: -; CDR3nt: TGTGCCAGCAGGCGTAAAATAGGGGATGGCTCTGAAGCTTTCTTT; CDR3aa: CASRRKIGDGSEAFF
j_gene: TRBJ1-5; d_gene: -; v_gene: TRBV18; abundance: -; CDR3nt: TGTGCCAGCTCACCTCAAGGGGCAGGAGATCAGCCCCAGCATTTT; CDR3aa: CASSPQGAGDQPQHF
j_gene: TRBJ2-3; d_gene: TRBD2; v_gene: TRBV27; abundance: few; CDR3nt: TGTGCCAGCAGTCCTAAAGGGAGCGGGGGGCGGGATACGCAGTATTTT; CDR3aa: CASSPKGSGGRDTQYF
j_gene: TRBJ1-3; d_gene: TRBD1; v_gene: TRBV29-1; abundance: -; CDR3nt: TGCAGCGGCACAGGGGGCAAAAACACCATATATTTT; CDR3aa: CSGTGGKNTIYF
j_gene: TRBJ1-5; d_gene: TRBD1; v_gene: TRBV18; abundance: few; CDR3nt: TGTGCCAGCTCACCGCCGGGACAGGCGATGAATCAGCCCCAGCATTTT; CDR3aa: CASSPPGQAMNQPQHF
j_gene: TRBJ2-1; d_gene: -; v_gene: TRBV9; abundance: -; CDR3nt: TGTGCCAGCAGCGTAGACGGGGGGCCCTCCTACAATGAGCAGTTCTTC; CDR3aa: CASSVDGGPSYNEQFF
j_gene: TRBJ1-5; d_gene: -; v_gene: TRBV19; abundance: once; CDR3nt: TGTGCCAGTAGTATGGCGGGGCAGGGTGAGCCCCAGCATTTT; CDR3aa: CASSMAGQGEPQHF
j_gene: TRBJ1-2; d_gene: -; v_gene: TRBV5-8; abundance: -; CDR3nt: TGTGCCAGCAGCTTTCTAGAGATGCTTAACTATGGCTACACCTTC; CDR3aa: CASSFLEMLNYGYTF
j_gene: TRBJ2-5; d_gene: TRBD1; v_gene: TRBV2; abundance: once; CDR3nt: TGTGCCAGCAGTGTGACAGGGTTGAGAGAGACCCAGTACTTC; CDR3aa: CASSVTGLRETQYF
j_gene: TRBJ1-4; d_gene: -; v_gene: TRBV7-9; abundance: -; CDR3nt: TGTGCCAGCAGCGCCCATGCAGGGAAGACTAATGAAAAACTGTTTTTT; CDR3aa: CASSAHAGKTNEKLFF
j_gene: TRBJ2-7; d_gene: -; v_gene: TRBV12-5; abundance: -; CDR3nt: TGTGCTAGTGGTCCCCCGGTCGAGCAGTACTTC; CDR3aa: CASGPPVEQYF
j_gene: TRBJ2-7; d_gene: -; v_gene: TRBV5-1; abundance: -; CDR3nt: TGCGCCAGCAGCCGGGAGTCCTACGAGCAGTACTTC; CDR3aa: CASSRESYEQYF
j_gene: TRBJ1-1; d_gene: -; v_gene: TRBV6-6; abundance: -; CDR3nt: TGTGCCAGCAGTAACAGGGTACAGGGTGGCACTGAAGCTTTCTTT; CDR3aa: CASSNRVQGGTEAFF
j_gene: TRBJ1-2; d_gene: -; v_gene: TRBV4-2; abundance: -; CDR3nt: TGTGCCAGCAGCCAAGTTGGTAGCCCTAACTATGGCTACACCTTC; CDR3aa: CASSQVGSPNYGYTF
j_gene: TRBJ1-2; d_gene: TRBD1; v_gene: TRBV6-1; abundance: -; CDR3nt: TGTGCCAGCAGTGTCTCCGGGACAGGGGGCTACGGCTATGGCTACACCTTC; CDR3aa: CASSVSGTGGYGYGYTF
j_gene: TRBJ2-7; d_gene: TRBD2; v_gene: TRBV11-2; abundance: -; CDR3nt: TGTGCCAGCAGCGATACGGCGAGTCGGGGGGTTACCTACGAGCAGTACTTC; CDR3aa: CASSDTASRGVTYEQYF
j_gene: TRBJ2-3; d_gene: -; v_gene: TRBV27; abundance: once; CDR3nt: TGTGCCAGCAGTGGACAGTTTCGGGATACGCAGTATTTT; CDR3aa: CASSGQFRDTQYF
j_gene: TRBJ1-2; d_gene: TRBD1; v_gene: TRBV4-3; abundance: -; CDR3nt: TGCGCCAGCTCGTTGGGACAGGGTTACTATGGCTACACCTTC; CDR3aa: CASSLGQGYYGYTF
j_gene: TRBJ2-5; d_gene: -; v_gene: TRBV21-1; abundance: -; CDR3nt: TGTGCCAGCAACCGGGTTGGGGAGACCCAGTACTTC; CDR3aa: CASNRVGETQYF
j_gene: TRBJ2-3; d_gene: TRBD2; v_gene: TRBV5-1; abundance: -; CDR3nt: TGCGCCAGCTCCGGCGGGGGGCCGACAGATACGCAGTATTTT; CDR3aa: CASSGGGPTDTQYF
j_gene: TRBJ2-7; d_gene: -; v_gene: TRBV4-2; abundance: -; CDR3nt: TGTGCCAGCAGCGGGTCTGGAGGGCCTTCCTACGAGCAGTACTTC; CDR3aa: CASSGSGGPSYEQYF
j_gene: TRBJ1-6; d_gene: TRBD1; v_gene: TRBV6-2/TRBV6-3; abundance: -; CDR3nt: TGTGCCAGCAGTACGCCGACAGGGACCTATAATTCACCCCTCCACTTT; CDR3aa: CASSTPTGTYNSPLHF
j_gene: TRBJ2-5; d_gene: -; v_gene: TRBV3-1/TRBV3-2; abundance: -; CDR3nt: TGTGCCAGCAGCCGAGGCCCTTGGGAGACCCAGTACTTC; CDR3aa: CASSRGPWETQYF
j_gene: TRBJ1-2; d_gene: TRBD1; v_gene: TRBV12-3/TRBV12-4; abundance: -; CDR3nt: TGTGCCAGCAGCCCGGGACAGCTCTATGGCTACACCTTC; CDR3aa: CASSPGQLYGYTF